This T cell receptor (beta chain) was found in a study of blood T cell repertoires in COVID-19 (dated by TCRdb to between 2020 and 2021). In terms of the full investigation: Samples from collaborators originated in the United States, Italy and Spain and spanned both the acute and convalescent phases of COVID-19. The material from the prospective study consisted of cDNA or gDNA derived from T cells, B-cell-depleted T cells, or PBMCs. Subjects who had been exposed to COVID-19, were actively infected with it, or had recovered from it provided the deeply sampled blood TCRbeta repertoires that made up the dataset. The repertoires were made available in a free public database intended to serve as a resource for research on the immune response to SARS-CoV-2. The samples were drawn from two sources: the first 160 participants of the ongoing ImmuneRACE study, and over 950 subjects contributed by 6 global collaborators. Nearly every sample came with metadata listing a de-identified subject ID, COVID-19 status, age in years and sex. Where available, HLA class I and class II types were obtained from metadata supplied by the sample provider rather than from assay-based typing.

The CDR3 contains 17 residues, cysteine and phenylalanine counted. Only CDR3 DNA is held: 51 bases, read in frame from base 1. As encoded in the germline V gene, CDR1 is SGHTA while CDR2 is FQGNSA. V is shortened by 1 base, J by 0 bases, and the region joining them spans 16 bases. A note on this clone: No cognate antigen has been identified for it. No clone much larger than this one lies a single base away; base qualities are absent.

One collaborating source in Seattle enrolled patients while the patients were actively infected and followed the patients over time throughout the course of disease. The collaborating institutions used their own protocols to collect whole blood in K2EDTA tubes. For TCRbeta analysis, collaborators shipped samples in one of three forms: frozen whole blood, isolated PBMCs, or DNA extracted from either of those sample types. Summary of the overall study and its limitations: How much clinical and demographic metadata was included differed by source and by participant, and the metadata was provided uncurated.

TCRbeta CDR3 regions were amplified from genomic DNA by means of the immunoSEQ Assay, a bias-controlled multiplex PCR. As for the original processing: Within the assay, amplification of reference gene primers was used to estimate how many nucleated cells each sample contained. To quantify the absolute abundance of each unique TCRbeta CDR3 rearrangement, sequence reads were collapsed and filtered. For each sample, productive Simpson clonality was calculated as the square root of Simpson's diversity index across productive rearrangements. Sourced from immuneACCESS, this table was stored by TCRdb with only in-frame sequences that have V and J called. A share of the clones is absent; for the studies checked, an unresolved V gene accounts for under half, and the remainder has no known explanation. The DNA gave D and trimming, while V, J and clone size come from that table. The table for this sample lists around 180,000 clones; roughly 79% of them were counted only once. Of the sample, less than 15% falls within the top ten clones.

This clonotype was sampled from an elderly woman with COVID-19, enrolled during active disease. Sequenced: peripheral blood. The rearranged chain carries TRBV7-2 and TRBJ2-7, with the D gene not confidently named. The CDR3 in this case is CASSLVRVASGSYEQYF. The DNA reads TGTGCCAGCAGCTTAGTTAGAGTAGCTTCTGGCTCCTACGAGCAGTACTTC.